What follows are 23 T cell receptor beta chains derived from one specimen sequenced in a study of cytomegalovirus exposure and HLA in healthy donors. 60 Vbeta and 13 Jbeta primers were used in PCR. Profiled with immunoSEQ multiplex PCR; TCRdb holds only in-frame clones, not every one. Among 130,000 to 150,000 clones listed, about four fifths were seen once. The sequenced sample was PBMCs. These receptors were taken from a male donor in good health and CMV-seronegative.

This clone was observed a handful of times. This chain joins TRBV7-2 and TRBJ1-2; a weak D match, TRBD1 (5 bases). V lost 5 bases and J lost 5, with 18 bases in between. This CDR3 spans 15 amino acids. Germline CDR1 SGHTA, CDR2 FQGNSA. CDR3 region: CASSQGPREGYGYTF. CDR3 sequence (DNA): TGTGCCAGCAGCCAGGGCCCCAGGGAAGGATATGGCTACACCTTC. The full variable domain, its missing parts supplied by reference TRBV7-2 and TRBJ1-2, is GAGVSQSPSNKVTEKGKDVELRCDPISGHTALYWYRQSLGQGLEFLIYFQGNSAPDKSGLPSDRFSAERTGGSVSTLTIQRTQQEDSAVYLCASSQGPREGYGYTFGSGTRLTVV.

The chain links TRBV7-6 to TRBJ2-7; D is uncertain. Germline values: CDR1 SGHVS, CDR2 FNYEAQ. The CDR3 totals 15 residues. V lost 5 bases to trimming and J lost 4 bases, with 18 bases between them. CDR3 sequence (DNA): TGTGCCAGCAGCCGTTCCCCCCAAAATACTTACGAGCAGTACTTC. It translates to CASSRSPQNTYEQYF. The variable domain in full, completed from reference TRBV7-6 and TRBJ2-7, reads GAGVSQSPRYKVTKRGQDVALRCDPISGHVSLYWYRQALGQGPEFLTYFNYEAQQDKSGLPNDRFSAERPEGSISTLTIQRTEQRDSAMYRCASSRSPQNTYEQYFGPGTRLTVT.

The table lists this clone with a few counts. V and J are TRBV5-8 and TRBJ1-1; no clear D gene. This CDR3 spans 13 amino acids. The germline CDR1 and CDR2 sequences are SGHTS and YDEGEE. V shed 3 bases and J shed 2 bases, with 8 bases lying between them. This CDR3 is CASSSGVNTEAFF. The CDR3, as DNA: TGTGCCAGCAGCTCGGGAGTTAACACTGAAGCTTTCTTT.

V gene TRBV7-9 combines with J gene TRBJ2-7, with 9 nucleotides matching TRBD1. Per germline, CDR1 SEHNR and CDR2 FQNEAQ (reference sequence). V dropped 6 bases and J dropped 4; count of bases not matched to a gene: 10. The CDR3 runs to 15 residues. CDR3 in DNA: TGTGCCAGCAGTTATGGACAGGGGAGGCCGTACGAGCAGTACTTC. This sequence encodes CASSYGQGRPYEQYF. Together with reference TRBV7-9 and TRBJ2-7, the CDR3 gives the full variable domain: DTGVSQNPRHKITKRGQNVTFRCDPISEHNRLYWYRQTLGQGPEFLTYFQNEAQLEKSRLLSDRFSAERPKGSFSTLEIQRTEQGDSAMYLCASSYGQGRPYEQYFGPGTRLTVT.

Notes on this clone: Other nucleotide sequences from this sample produce the same CDR3. The chain couples TRBV29-1 to TRBJ1-2, with 9 bases matching TRBD1. CDR3 size: 13 residues. Per the germline V gene, CDR1 is SQVTM and CDR2 is ANQGSEA. With 3 bases clipped from V and 8 bases from J, the junction kept 7 bases outside the gene matches. CDR3 nucleotides: TGCAGCGTTGAGGGACAGGGAGTTGGGGGCTACACCTTC. It is translated as CSVEGQGVGGYTF.

The CDR3 loop reads CASSGGKTEHEQYF. The CDR3 nucleotides read TGTGCCAGCAGTGGCGGGAAAACGGAGCACGAGCAGTACTTC. The chain links TRBV6-5 to TRBJ2-7, with D possibly matching TRBD2 (6 bases). Germline CDR1 MNHEY, CDR2 SVGAGI. The CDR3 loop spans 14 amino acids. With 5 bases removed from V and 5 bases from J, the gap between germline ends came to 16 bases.

This clone was seen a handful of times. This chain uses TRBV4-3 with TRBJ1-1; no firm D call. The CDR3 is 11 residues long. V gave up 1 base and J gave up 7 bases, with 4 bases separating them. In germline, CDR1 is LGHNA, CDR2 YSLEER. This CDR3 reads CASSQGREAFF. Here the CDR3 DNA reads TGCGCCAGCAGCCAAGGTCGTGAAGCTTTCTTT.

This sequence joins TRBV5-6 and TRBJ2-7; 11 positions agree with TRBD1. The CDR3 sequence is 17 residues long. CDR1 and CDR2 (germline): SGHDT, YYEEEE. Trimming at V came to 3 bases and at J to 5 bases, leaving 13 bases not matched to a gene. CDR3 region: CASSSSVRDRGKNEQYF. For the CDR3, the DNA is TGTGCCAGCAGCTCCTCCGTCCGGGACAGGGGGAAGAACGAGCAGTACTTC.

The chain is built from TRBV5-4 and TRBJ2-2; D is undetermined. Germline CDR1 and CDR2: SGHNT and YYREEE (reference sequence). The CDR3 is 14 residues long. V was clipped by 0 bases and J by 5 bases, with 8 bases between them. DNA for the CDR3: TGTGCCAGCAGCTTGGTAGAGCCTACCGGGGAGCTGTTTTTT. Protein sequence: CASSLVEPTGELFF.

The chain is built from TRBV27 and TRBJ1-6; D is undetermined. Trimming removed 2 bases from V and 13 bases from J, with 12 bases in between. Looked up from germline, CDR1 is MNHEY and CDR2 is SMNVEV (reference sequence). The CDR3 has 13 residues. The CDR3 nucleotides are TGTGCCAGCAGTTTAACATTTGTGGGCCCCCTCCACTTT. Protein: CASSLTFVGPLHF.

The chain links TRBV6-5 to TRBJ1-5; the match to TRBD1 covers 9 bases. V lost 5 bases and J lost 5; bases outside the gene matches: 4. Germline loops: CDR1 MNHEY, CDR2 SVGAGI. The CDR3 is 14 amino acids. The CDR3 is CASSRQGGDQPQHF. The DNA of the CDR3 is TGTGCCAGCAGTCGACAGGGGGGAGATCAGCCCCAGCATTTT.

The chain combines TRBV7-3 with TRBJ1-2, with 7 bases aligning to TRBD1. The V and J ends lost 6 bases and 8 bases, in that order; junction bases with no gene match: 9. The CDR3 consists of 13 residues. Germline V gene lookup returns CDR1 SGHTA and CDR2 FQGTGA. For the CDR3, the DNA is TGTGCCAGCAGTCTTCGGGACAGCGGGGGCTACACCTTC. Translation: CASSLRDSGGYTF.

This chain connects TRBV2 to TRBJ1-2; tentatively, D is TRBD1 (6 bases). Germline V gene sequence: CDR1 SNHLY, CDR2 FYNNEI. This CDR3 comprises 12 residues. The ends were cut back, 11 bases at V and 2 bases at J, with 12 bases in the middle. CDR3: CAPRTANYGYTF. CDR3 coding DNA: TGTGCCCCCAGGACAGCGAACTATGGCTACACCTTC.

V is TRBV5-1 and J is TRBJ1-4; D might be TRBD1 (6 bases). Trimming removed 0 bases from V and 2 bases from J, with 11 bases in between. Germline-derived CDR1 and CDR2 are SGHRS and YFSETQ. The CDR3 totals 16 residues. CDR3 region: CASSLGYQGTNEKLFF. CDR3 nucleotide sequence: TGCGCCAGCAGCTTGGGCTATCAGGGGACTAATGAAAAACTGTTTTTT.

The J gene is TRBJ1-4, the V gene TRBV7-9, with 7 positions matching TRBD1. Per germline, CDR1 SEHNR and CDR2 FQNEAQ (reference sequence). V shed 0 bases and J 6 bases; nucleotides not matched to a gene: 1. The CDR3 is made up of 14 amino acids. The CDR3 loop reads CASSLAGGHEKLFF. CDR3 in DNA: TGTGCCAGCAGCTTAGCAGGGGGCCATGAAAAACTGTTTTTT.

The rearrangement uses TRBV7-3 and TRBJ2-5; TRBD1 agrees at 9 bases. Trimming took 5 bases from V and 5 from J; bases not matched to a gene: 15. Germline V lookup: CDR1 SGHTA, CDR2 FQGTGA. The CDR3 covers 17 residues. The CDR3 DNA is TGTGCCAGCAGCCCACACGGCCCGGGACAGGGTACGGAGACCCAGTACTTC. Its translation: CASSPHGPGQGTETQYF.

The chain joins TRBV30 to TRBJ1-4, with a weak D call TRBD1 (6 bases). The CDR3 is 12 residues long. The germline CDR1 and CDR2 sequences are GTSNPN and SVGIG (reference sequence). V shed 5 bases and J shed 12 bases, with 16 bases lying between them. CDR3 sequence reads: CAWGLGGCELFF. The CDR3 region has the DNA TGTGCCTGGGGACTAGGGGGATGCGAACTGTTTTTT. Full variable domain (remainder filled in from reference TRBV30 and TRBJ1-4): SQTIHQWPATLVQPVGSPLSLECTVEGTSNPNLYWYRQAAGRGLQLLFYSVGIGQISSEVPQNLSASRPQDRQFILSSKKLLLSDSGFYLCAWGLGGCELFFGSGTQLSVL.

J is TRBJ2-1 and V is TRBV7-6, with 8 bases lining up with TRBD2. The CDR3 is 15 amino acids. Germline CDR1 reads SGHVS; CDR2 reads FNYEAQ. Germline trimming cut 5 bases from V and 4 bases from J; bases unmatched to any gene: 7. The CDR3 spells CASSLLAGLYNEQFF. CDR3 nucleotide sequence: TGTGCCAGCAGCCTCTTAGCGGGATTATACAATGAGCAGTTCTTC.

This clone was detected only a few times. The chain employs TRBV2 and TRBJ2-5; 9 positions agree with TRBD1. The CDR3 totals 15 residues. V shed 6 bases, J shed 4 bases, and the junction held 9 bases outside the gene matches. Looked up from germline, CDR1 is SNHLY and CDR2 is FYNNEI. CDR3 sequence: CASRRGDRARETQYF. The CDR3 bases are TGTGCCAGCAGGAGGGGGGACAGGGCTCGAGAGACCCAGTACTTC.

The gene calls are TRBV2 and TRBJ1-1, with D tentatively TRBD1 (5 bases). The CDR3 loop spans 13 amino acids. Germline V lookup: CDR1 SNHLY, CDR2 FYNNEI. With 3 bases removed from V and 3 bases from J, the gap between germline ends came to 8 bases. In nucleotides, the CDR3 is TGTGCCAGCAGTGACGGGGGGGACACTGAAGCTTTCTTT. Its protein is CASSDGGDTEAFF.

The V call is TRBV6-4, the J call TRBJ1-5; no reliable D call. The CDR3 extends over 13 amino acids. The V gene's germline CDR1 is MRHNA and CDR2 SNTAGT. V lost 4 bases to trimming and J lost 4 bases, with 8 bases between them. CDR3 loop: CASSVGENQPQHF. CDR3 sequence (DNA): TGTGCCAGCAGTGTAGGAGAAAATCAGCCCCAGCATTTT.

The chain uses TRBV9 and TRBJ2-7; possible D gene TRBD2, 6 bases. Trimming cost V 4 bases and J 2 bases, with 13 bases left between them. Germline V lookup: CDR1 SGDLS, CDR2 YYNGEE. CDR3 size: 14 residues. The CDR3 is CASSRAGSAYEQYF. CDR3 DNA: TGTGCCAGCAGCCGGGCGGGGTCAGCCTACGAGCAGTACTTC.

The J gene is TRBJ1-6, the V gene TRBV6-1, with TRBD1 matching 7 bases. Trimming cost V 6 bases and J 7 bases; bases outside gene matches: 6. Germline V lookup: CDR1 MNHNS, CDR2 SASEGT. The CDR3 runs to 14 residues. CDR3 sequence (DNA): TGTGCCAGCAGCCGGGACAGCGAAAATTCACCCCTCCACTTT. The encoded protein is CASSRDSENSPLHF.